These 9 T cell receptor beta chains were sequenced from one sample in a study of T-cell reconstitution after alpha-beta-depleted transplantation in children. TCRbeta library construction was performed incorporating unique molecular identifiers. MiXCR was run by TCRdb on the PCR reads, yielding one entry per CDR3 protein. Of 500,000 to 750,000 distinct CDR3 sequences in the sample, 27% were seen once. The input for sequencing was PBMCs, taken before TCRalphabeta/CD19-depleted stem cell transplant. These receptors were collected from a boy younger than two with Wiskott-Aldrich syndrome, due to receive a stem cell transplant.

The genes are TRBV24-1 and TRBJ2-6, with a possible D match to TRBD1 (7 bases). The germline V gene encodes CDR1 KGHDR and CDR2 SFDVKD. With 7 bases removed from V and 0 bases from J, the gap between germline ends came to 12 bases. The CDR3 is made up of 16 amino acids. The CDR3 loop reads CATSPGGSSGANVLTF. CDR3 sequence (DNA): TGTGCCACCAGCCCAGGGGGGAGCTCTGGGGCCAACGTCCTGACTTTC.

CDR3 bases: TGCGCCAGCAGTGAGTCGAGTAGTCCGGGACAGGGAGACTATGGCTACACCTTC. It is translated as CASSESSSPGQGDYGYTF. The V call is TRBV10-1, the J call TRBJ1-2, with 9 bases fitting TRBD1. V was pared by 0 bases and J by 3 bases, with 11 bases of the junction left unmatched. The CDR3 is made up of 18 amino acids. The germline CDR1 and CDR2 sequences are WNHNN and SYGVQD (reference sequence).

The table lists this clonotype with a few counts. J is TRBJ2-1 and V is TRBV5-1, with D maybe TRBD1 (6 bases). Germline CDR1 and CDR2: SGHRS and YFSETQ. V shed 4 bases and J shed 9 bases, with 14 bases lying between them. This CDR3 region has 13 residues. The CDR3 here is CASSMGHTIEQFF. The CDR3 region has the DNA TGCGCCAGCAGCATGGGACACACAATTGAGCAGTTCTTC.

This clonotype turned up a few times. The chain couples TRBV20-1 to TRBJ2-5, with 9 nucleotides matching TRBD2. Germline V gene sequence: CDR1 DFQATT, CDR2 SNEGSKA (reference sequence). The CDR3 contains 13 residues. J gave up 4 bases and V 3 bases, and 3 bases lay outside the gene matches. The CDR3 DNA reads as TGCAGTGCTAGTTCACTAGCGGGAGAGACCCAGTACTTC. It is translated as CSASSLAGETQYF.

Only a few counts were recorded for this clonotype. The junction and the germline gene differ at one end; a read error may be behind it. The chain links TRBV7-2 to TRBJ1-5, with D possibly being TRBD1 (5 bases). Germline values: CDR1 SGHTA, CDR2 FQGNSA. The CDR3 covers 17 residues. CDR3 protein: CASSLVGYRGRDQPQHF. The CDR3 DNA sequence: TGTGCCAGCAGCTTAGTAGGGTATCGGGGCAGAGATCAGCCCCAGCATTTC.

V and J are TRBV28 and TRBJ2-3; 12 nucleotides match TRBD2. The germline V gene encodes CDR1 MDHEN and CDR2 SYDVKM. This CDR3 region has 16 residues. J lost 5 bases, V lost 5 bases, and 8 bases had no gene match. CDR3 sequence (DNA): TGTGCCAGCAGTCCCGCACCGGGACTAGCGGGAGATACGCAGTATTTT. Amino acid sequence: CASSPAPGLAGDTQYF.

The CDR3 DNA reads as TGTGCCAGCAGTTACCGGGACACCGAGGCCGGCTACACCTTC. Protein product: CASSYRDTEAGYTF. The V call is TRBV6-5, the J call TRBJ1-2; the D gene is possibly TRBD1 (6 bases). The CDR3 contains 14 residues. V was cut by 2 bases and J by 8 bases, with 15 bases left in between. Germline V gene sequence: CDR1 MNHEY, CDR2 SVGAGI.

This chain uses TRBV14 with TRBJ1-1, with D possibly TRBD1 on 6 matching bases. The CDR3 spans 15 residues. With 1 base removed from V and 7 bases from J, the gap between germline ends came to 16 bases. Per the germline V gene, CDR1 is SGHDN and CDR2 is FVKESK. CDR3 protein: CASSQAPRDNYEAFF. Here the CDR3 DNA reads TGTGCCAGCAGCCAAGCCCCCCGGGACAACTATGAAGCTTTCTTT.

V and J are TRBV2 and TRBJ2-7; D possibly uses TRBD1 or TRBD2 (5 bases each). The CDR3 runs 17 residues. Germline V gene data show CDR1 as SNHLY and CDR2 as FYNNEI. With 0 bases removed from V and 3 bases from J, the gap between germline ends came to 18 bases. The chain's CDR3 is CASSEARPGRTFYEQYF. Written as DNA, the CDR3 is TGTGCCAGCAGTGAAGCCCGACCGGGGCGCACCTTCTACGAGCAGTACTTC.